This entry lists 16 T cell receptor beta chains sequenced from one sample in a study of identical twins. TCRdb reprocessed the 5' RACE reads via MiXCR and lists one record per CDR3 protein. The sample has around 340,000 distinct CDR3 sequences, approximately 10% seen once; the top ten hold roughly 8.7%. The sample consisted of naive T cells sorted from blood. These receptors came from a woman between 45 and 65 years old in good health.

The CDR3 nucleotides read TGTGCCAGCAGTCCACAGGGTTGGGCCGGGGAGCTGTTTTTT. Protein product: CASSPQGWAGELFF. The V gene is TRBV12-3 or TRBV12-4, the J gene TRBJ2-2; D is possibly TRBD1 (6 bases). The germline V and J ends were trimmed by 5 bases and 6 bases, with 13 bases remaining between them. The CDR3 loop spans 14 amino acids.

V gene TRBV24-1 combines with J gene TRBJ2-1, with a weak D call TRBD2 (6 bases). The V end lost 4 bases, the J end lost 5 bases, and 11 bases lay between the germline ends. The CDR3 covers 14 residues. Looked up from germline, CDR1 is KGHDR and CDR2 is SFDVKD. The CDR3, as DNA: TGTGCCACCAGTGACACCGGGACTCACAATGAGCAGTTCTTC. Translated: CATSDTGTHNEQFF.

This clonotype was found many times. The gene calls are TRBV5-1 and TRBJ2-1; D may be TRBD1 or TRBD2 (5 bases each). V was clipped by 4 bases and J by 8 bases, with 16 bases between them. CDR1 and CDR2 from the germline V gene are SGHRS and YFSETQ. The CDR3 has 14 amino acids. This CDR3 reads CASSTPGRVDEQFF. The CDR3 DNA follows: TGCGCCAGCAGCACGCCGGGACGGGTGGATGAGCAGTTCTTC.

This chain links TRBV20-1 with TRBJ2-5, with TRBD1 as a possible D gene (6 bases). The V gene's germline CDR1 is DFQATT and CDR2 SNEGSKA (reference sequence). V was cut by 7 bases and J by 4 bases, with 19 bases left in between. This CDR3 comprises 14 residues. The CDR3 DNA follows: TGCAGTGTAACGGACAGACCGTTCAGAGAGACCCAGTACTTC. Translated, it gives CSVTDRPFRETQYF.

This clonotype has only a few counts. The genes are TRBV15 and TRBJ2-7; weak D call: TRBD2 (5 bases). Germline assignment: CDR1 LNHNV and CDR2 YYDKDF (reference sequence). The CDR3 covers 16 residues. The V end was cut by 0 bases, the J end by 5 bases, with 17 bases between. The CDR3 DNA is TGTGCCACCAGCAGAGATCGAAGCCGTAGAGGGAACGAGCAGTACTTC. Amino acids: CATSRDRSRRGNEQYF. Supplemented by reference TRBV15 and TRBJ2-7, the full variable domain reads DAMVIQNPRYQVTQFGKPVTLSCSQTLNHNVMYWYQQKSSQAPKLLFHYYDKDFNNEADTPDNFQSRRPNTSFCFLDIRSPGLGDTAMYLCATSRDRSRRGNEQYFGPGTRLTVT.

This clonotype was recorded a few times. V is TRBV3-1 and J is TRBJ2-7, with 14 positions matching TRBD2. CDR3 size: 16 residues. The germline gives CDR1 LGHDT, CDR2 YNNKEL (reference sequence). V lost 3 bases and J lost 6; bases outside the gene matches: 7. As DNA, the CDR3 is TGTGCCAGCAGCCAGGCCGGGACTAGCGGGAGTGGCGAGCAGTACGTC. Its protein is CASSQAGTSGSGEQYV.

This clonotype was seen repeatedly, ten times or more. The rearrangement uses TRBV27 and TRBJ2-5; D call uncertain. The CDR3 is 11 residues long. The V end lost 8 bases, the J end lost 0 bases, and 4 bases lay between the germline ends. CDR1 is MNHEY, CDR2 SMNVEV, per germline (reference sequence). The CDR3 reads CASVYQETQYF. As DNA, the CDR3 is TGTGCCAGCGTGTACCAAGAGACCCAGTACTTC.

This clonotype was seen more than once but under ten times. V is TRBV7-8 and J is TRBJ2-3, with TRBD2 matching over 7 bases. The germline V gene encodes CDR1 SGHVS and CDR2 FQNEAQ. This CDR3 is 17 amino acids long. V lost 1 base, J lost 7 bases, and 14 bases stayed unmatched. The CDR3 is CASSLVSGGTTKHTQYF. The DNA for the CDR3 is TGTGCCAGCAGCTTAGTTTCGGGGGGAACAACAAAACATACGCAGTATTTT. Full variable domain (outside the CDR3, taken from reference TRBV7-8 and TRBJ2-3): GAGVSQSPRYKVAKRGQDVALRCDPISGHVSLFWYQQALGQGPEFLTYFQNEAQLDKSGLPSDRFFAERPEGSVSTLKIQRTQQEDSAVYLCASSLVSGGTTKHTQYFGPGTRLTVL.

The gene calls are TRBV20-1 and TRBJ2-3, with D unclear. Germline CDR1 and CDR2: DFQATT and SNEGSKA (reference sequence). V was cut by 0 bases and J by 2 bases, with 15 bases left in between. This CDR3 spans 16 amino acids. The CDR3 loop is CSARDWLNPLTDTQYF. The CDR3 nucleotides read TGCAGTGCTAGAGATTGGCTGAACCCACTCACAGATACGCAGTATTTT.

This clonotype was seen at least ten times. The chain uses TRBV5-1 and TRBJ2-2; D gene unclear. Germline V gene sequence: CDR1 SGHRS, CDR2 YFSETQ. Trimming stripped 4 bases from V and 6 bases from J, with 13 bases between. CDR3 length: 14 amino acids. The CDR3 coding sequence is TGCGCCAGCAGCCCAACCGAGTTTTCCGGGGAGCTGTTTTTT. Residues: CASSPTEFSGELFF.

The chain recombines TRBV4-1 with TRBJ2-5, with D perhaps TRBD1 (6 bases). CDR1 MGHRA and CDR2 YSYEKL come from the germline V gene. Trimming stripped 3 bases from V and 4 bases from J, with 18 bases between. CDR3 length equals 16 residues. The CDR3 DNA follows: TGCGCCAGCAGCCAGAGTGTGGGGGCGCGACGAGAGACCCAGTACTTC. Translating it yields CASSQSVGARRETQYF.

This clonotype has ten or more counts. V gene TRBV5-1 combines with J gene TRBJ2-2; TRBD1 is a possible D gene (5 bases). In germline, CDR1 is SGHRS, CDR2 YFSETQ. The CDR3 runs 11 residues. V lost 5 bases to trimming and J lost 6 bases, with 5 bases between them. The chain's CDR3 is CASRGAGELFF. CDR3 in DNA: TGCGCCAGCAGAGGGGCCGGGGAGCTGTTTTTT.

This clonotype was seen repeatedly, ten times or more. The CDR3 coding sequence is TGCAGTGCTTTACTAGCGGGGGCAACCTACGAGCAGTACGTC. Translation gives CSALLAGATYEQYV. The V and J genes are TRBV20-1 and TRBJ2-7, with TRBD2 identical over 11 bases. This CDR3 contains 14 residues. Losses at the gene ends were 5 bases for V and 2 bases for J; bases not matched to a gene: 5. CDR1 DFQATT and CDR2 SNEGSKA come from the germline V gene (reference sequence).

The CDR3 spells CASTGGRTEAFF. The CDR3 bases are TGCGCCAGCACGGGGGGACGCACTGAAGCTTTCTTT. V and J are TRBV10-2 and TRBJ1-1, with a possible D match to TRBD1 (5 bases). In germline, CDR1 is WSHSY, CDR2 SAAADI. This CDR3 contains 12 residues. Between the trimmed V and J ends, which lost 7 bases and 4 bases, there was a span of 10 bases.

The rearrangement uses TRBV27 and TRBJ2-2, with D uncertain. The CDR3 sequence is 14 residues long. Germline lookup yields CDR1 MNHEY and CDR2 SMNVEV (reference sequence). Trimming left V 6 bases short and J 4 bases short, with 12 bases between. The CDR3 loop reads CASSVGASTGELFF. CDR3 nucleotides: TGTGCCAGCAGCGTTGGCGCGAGCACCGGGGAGCTGTTTTTT.

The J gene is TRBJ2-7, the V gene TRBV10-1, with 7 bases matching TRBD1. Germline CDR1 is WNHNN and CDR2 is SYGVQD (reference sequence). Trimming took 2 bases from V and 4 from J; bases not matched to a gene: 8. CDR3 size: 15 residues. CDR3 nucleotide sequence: TGCGCCAGCAGTGAGGGGACAGAAGGTATATACGAGCAGTACTTC. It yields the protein CASSEGTEGIYEQYF.